This TCR beta chain was captured by sequencing in a study of cytomegalovirus exposure and HLA in healthy donors. Study background: The same platform was used for the 120 validation repertoires and the roughly 640 first-cohort repertoires, a later analysis reported.

The table came from immunoSEQ multiplex PCR; TCRdb's copy has only in-frame clones and leaves some out. The table shows 200,000 to 250,000 clones, with approximately 87% occurring only once. The CDR3 consists of 16 residues. Germline V gives CDR1 LNHNV, CDR2 YYDKDF (reference sequence). V gave up 0 bases and J gave up 3 bases; unmatched junction bases: 3. The study's findings and limits: Altogether, about 160 TCR beta chains were recorded as cytomegalovirus-associated. Reported results showed that the classifier diagnosed cytomegalovirus status with high specificity and sensitivity. The tendency of first-cohort TCR clusters to co-occur in the 90 to 150 validation repertoires was the finding of a later analysis.

This clone showed up just once. Its antigen remains unidentified. The sequence was collected from a woman younger than 30 in good health and CMV-seronegative. The chain joins TRBV15 to TRBJ2-2, with TRBD2 matching 8 bases. Specimen: PBMCs. CDR3 residues: CATSRESGSDTGELFF. The CDR3 DNA is TGTGCCACCAGCAGAGAAAGCGGGAGTGACACCGGGGAGCTGTTTTTT.